This T cell receptor beta chain was sequenced in a study of cytomegalovirus exposure and HLA in healthy donors. Overall study results and limits: Highly shared sequence variants in one cluster were likely a sequencing artifact.

Regarding donors, all were healthy bone marrow donors. 13 Jbeta primers and 60 Vbeta primers were used for the PCR. Original analysis: Among the unique TCR beta chains that a later analysis counted, around 72 million in all, approximately 12 million were shared. The protocol was immunoSEQ multiplex PCR, while the TCRdb copy is restricted to in-frame clones and leaves out a portion. The V and J calls and clone size were taken over from that table, and D and trimming were inferred from the DNA. Of some 87,000 clones listed, around 70% were seen once; the top ten hold around 16%. V shed 0 bases, J shed 4 bases, and the junction held 1 base outside the gene matches. This CDR3 spans 15 amino acids. In germline, CDR1 is SGHRS, CDR2 YFSETQ. Of note for this clone: Its target is unknown.

Sequencing was carried out using PBMCs. The J gene is TRBJ2-1, the V gene TRBV5-1; 10 positions match TRBD2. The source is a woman in her forties or fifties in good health and CMV-seropositive. The CDR3 protein is CASSLASGSYNEQFF. The CDR3 DNA is TGCGCCAGCAGCTTGGCTAGCGGGAGTTACAATGAGCAGTTCTTC.